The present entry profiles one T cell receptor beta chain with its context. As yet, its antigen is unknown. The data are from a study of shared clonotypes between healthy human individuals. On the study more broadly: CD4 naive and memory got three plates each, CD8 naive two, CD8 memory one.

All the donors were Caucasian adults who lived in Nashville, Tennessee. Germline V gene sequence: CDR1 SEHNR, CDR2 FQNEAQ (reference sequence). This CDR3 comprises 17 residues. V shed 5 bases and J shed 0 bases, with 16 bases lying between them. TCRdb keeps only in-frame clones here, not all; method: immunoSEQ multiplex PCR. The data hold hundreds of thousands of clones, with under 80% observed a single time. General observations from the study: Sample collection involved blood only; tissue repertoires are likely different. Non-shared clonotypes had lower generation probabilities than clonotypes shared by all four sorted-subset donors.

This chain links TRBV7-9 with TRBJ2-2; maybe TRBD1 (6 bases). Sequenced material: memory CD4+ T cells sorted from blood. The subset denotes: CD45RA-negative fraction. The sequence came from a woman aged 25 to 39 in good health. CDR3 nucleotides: TGTGCCAGCAGCCTAACAGGGCAGCCTTCGAACACCGGGGAGCTGTTTTTT. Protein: CASSLTGQPSNTGELFF.